This T cell receptor beta chain is from a study of blood T cells in healthy people across ages. Whole-study results and caveats: A strong correlation was found between TCR beta diversity and the percentage of naive T cells. The study lacked donor CMV status, which possibly confounded expanded clonotype changes.

Total RNA extraction produced at least 6 micrograms (per sample) for the study. A few counts support this clonotype. Its antigen is unidentified. A second about 7 to 12 cycle PCR used barcoded and J-beta primers. TCRdb reprocessed the 5' RACE reads via MiXCR and lists one record per CDR3 protein. The repertoire holds around 820,000 distinct CDR3 sequences, with 20% to 25% as singletons. This same sample was also part of a study on T cells of mothers and their children.

Sequenced input: blood. This sequence was found in a boy between 10 and 17 years old in good health.

The DNA for the CDR3 is TGTGCCACCAGCATTTTCCCGACAGCATCTAGCACAGATACGCAGTATTTT. It is translated as CATSIFPTASSTDTQYF. The chain uses TRBV15 and TRBJ2-3, with a tentative D call TRBD1 (5 bases). Germline lookup yields CDR1 LNHNV and CDR2 YYDKDF (reference sequence). The V end was cut by 4 bases, the J end by 0 bases, with 17 bases between. The CDR3 has 17 amino acids.